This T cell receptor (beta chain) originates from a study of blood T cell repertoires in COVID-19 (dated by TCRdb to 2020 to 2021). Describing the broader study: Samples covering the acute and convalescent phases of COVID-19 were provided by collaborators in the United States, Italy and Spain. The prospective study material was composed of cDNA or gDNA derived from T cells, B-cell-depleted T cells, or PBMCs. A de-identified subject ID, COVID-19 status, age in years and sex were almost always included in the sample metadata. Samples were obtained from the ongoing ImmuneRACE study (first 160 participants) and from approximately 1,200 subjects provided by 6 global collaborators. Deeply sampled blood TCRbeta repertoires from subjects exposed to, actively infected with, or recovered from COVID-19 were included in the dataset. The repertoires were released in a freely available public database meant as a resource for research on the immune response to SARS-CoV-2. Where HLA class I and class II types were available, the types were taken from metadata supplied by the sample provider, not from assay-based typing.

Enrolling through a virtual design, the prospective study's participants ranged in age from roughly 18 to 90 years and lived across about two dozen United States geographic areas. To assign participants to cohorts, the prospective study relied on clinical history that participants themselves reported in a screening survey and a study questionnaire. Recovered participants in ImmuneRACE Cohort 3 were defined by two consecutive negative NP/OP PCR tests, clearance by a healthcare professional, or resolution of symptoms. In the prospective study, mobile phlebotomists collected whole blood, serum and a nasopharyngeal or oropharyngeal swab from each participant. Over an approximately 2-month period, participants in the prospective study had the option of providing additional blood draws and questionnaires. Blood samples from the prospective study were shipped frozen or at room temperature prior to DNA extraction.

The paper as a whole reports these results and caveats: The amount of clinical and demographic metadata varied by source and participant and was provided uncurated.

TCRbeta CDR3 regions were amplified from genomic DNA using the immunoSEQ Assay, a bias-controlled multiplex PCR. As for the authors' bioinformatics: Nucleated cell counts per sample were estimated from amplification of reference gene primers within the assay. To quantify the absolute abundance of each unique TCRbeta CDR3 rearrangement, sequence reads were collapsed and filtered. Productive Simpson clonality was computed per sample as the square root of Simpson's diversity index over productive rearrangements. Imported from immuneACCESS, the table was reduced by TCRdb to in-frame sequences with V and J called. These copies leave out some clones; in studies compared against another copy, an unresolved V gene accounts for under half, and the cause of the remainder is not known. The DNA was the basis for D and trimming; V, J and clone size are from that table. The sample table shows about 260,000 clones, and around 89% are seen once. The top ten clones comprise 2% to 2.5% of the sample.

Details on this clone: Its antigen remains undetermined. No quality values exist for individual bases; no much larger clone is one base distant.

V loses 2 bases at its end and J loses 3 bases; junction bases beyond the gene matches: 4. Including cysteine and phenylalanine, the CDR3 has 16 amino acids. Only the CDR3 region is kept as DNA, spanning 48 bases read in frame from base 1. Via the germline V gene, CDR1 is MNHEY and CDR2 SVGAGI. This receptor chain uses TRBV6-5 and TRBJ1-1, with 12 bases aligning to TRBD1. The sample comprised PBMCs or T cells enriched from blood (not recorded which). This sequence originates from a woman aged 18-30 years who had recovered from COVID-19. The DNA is TGTGCCAGCAGTTACGCGGGACAGGGGGCGCACACTGAAGCTTTCTTT. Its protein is CASSYAGQGAHTEAFF.